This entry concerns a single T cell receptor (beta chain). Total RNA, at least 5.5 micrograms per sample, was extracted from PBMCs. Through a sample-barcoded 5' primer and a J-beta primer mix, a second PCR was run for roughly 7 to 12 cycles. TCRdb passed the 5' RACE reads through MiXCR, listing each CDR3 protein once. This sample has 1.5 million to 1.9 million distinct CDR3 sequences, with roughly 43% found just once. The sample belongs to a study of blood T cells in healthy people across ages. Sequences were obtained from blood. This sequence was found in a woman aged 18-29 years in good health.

The CDR3 nucleotides are TGTGCCAGCAGCCTCATGACAGGGAGAAACGAGCAGTACTTC. Its translation: CASSLMTGRNEQYF. This chain uses TRBV5-6 with TRBJ2-5; 7 bases match TRBD1. The closer fit of TRBJ2-7 to the DNA end suggests the J call may be wrong. CDR3 length equals 14 residues. Germline V lookup: CDR1 SGHDT, CDR2 YYEEEE.